This T cell receptor beta chain appears in the sequencing data of a study of blood T cell repertoires in COVID-19. As handled by the study authors: Researchers report that nucleated cell counts were estimated from reference gene primer amplification. Measured with immunoSEQ multiplex PCR; TCRdb has only the in-frame clones, and not every one. V, J and clone size reflect that table, while D and trimming were determined from the DNA. This repertoire shows hundreds of thousands of clones, roughly four fifths found once; its top ten account for around 10%. This CDR3 has 20 amino acids. The germline gives CDR1 LNHDA, CDR2 SQIVND (reference sequence). J was trimmed by 4 bases and V by 5 bases; bases with no gene match: 21.

V is TRBV19 and J is TRBJ1-5; 9 nucleotides agree with TRBD1. The sequenced material came from peripheral blood. The receptor comes from a woman between 50 and 59 years old who had recovered from COVID-19. The CDR3 DNA follows: TGTGCCAGTAGTTTCTCTTCCTCACCACACGGGACAGGGTGGAATCAGCCCCAGCATTTT. Its translation: CASSFSSSPHGTGWNQPQHF.